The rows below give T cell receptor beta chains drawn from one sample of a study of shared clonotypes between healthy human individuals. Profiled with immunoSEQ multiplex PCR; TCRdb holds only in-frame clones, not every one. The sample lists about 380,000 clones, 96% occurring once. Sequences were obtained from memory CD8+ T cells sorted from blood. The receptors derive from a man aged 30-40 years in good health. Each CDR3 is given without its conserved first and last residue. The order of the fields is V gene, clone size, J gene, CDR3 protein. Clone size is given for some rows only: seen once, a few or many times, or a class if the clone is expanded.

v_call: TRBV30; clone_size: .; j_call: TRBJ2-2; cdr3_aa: AWRRIGGSSTGELF
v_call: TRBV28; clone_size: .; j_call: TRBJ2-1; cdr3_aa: ASSFREAGTEYNEQF
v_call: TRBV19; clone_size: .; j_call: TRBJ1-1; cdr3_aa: ASSRTGGTEAF
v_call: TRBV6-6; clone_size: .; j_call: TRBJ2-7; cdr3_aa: ASSYGTGVYEQY
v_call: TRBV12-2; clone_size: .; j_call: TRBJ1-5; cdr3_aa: ASRLWSRSNQPQH
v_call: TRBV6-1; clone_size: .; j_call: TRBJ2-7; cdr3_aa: ASSAPYEQY
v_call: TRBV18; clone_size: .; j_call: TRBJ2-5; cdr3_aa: ASSIETSPREGQY
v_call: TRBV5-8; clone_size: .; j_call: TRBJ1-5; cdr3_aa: ASSLGTYSNQPQH
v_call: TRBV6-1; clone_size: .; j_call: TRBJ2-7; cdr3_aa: ASSAGSYKQY
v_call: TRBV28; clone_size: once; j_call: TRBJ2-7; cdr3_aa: ASSLTGEQY
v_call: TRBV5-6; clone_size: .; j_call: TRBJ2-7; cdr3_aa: ASSLGTRDDFEQY
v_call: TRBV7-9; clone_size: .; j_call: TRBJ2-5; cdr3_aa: ASSLVGSLQETQY
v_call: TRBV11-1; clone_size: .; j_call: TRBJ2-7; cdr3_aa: ASSETGNPPGYEQY
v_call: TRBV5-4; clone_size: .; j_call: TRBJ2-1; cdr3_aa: ASSVGTSRNEQF
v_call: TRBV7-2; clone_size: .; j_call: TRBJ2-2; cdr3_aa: ASSPHLVVGELF
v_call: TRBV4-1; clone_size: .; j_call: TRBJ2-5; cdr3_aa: ASSQGWGQETQY
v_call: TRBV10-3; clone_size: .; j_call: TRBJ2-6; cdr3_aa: AISEGIAGSSGANVLT
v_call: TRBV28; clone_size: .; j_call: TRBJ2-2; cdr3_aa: ASSSASGRAYTGELF
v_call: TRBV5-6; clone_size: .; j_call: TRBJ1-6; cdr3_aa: ASSPLDRGDSPLH
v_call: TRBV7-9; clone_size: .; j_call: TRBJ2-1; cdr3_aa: ASSLLAGVANEQF
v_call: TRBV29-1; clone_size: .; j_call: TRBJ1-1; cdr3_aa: SVDTEAF
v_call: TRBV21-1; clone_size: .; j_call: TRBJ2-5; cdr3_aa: ASSMEWIQGETQY
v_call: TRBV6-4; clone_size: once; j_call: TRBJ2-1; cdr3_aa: ASSDGTSGRVEQF
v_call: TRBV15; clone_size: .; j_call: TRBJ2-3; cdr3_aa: ATSRVTSTDTQY
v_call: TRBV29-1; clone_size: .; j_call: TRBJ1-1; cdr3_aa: SVGQGLNTEAF
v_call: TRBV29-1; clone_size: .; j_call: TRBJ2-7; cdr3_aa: SVVTGSEQY
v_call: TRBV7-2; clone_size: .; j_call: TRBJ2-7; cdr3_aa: ASSLPKRLGSSYEQY
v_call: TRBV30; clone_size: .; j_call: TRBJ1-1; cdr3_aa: AWRGTRLMNTEAF
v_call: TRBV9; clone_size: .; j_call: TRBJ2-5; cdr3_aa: ASSVGTGKQETQY
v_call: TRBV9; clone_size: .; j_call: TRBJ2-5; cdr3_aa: ASSSGLAGAGETQY
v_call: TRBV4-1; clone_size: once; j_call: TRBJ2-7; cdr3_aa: ASSHEALYEQY
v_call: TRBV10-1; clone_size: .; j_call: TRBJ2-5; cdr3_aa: ASSDPTGQETQY
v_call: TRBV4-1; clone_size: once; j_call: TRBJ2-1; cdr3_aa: ASSRLIVTSPGNEQF
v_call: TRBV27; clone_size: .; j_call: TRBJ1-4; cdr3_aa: ASSRTGYNEKLF
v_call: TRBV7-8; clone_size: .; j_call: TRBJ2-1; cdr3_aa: ASSFGAGTSGYNEQF
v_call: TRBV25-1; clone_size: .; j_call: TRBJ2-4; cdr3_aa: ASSEGGRNIQY
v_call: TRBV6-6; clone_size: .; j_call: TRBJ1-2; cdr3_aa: ASSPDRSYGYT
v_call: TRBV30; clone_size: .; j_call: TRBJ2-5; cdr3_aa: AWSVLGETQY
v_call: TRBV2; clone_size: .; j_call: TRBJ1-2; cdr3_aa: ASIRDVGQNGYT
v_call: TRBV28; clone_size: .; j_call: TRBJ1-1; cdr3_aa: ASSLRTANEAF
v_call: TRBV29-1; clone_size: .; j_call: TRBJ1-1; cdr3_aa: SVSDRNTEAF
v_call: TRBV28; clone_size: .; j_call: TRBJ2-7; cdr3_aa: ASSSGVGEQY
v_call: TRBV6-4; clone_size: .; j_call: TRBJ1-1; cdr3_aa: ASRTDGSTEAF
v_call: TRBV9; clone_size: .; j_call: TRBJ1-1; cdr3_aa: ASRRSGQGETEAF
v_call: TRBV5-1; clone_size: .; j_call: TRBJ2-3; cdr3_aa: ASSPGQGTNTQY
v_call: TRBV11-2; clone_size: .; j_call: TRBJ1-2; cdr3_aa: ASSAPLDGYT
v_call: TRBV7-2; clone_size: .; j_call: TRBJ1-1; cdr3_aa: ASSLKPDPYSEAF
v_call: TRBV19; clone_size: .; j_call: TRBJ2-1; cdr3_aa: ASSIGGLYNEQF